This entry lists 15 T cell receptor beta chains sequenced from one sample in a study of blood T cell repertoires in COVID-19. Clones were read by immunoSEQ multiplex PCR, and TCRdb kept only the in-frame ones, dropping some. The data hold about 330,000 clones, with around 90% observed a single time. The sample consisted of PBMCs or T cells enriched from blood (not recorded which). All receptors come from a man younger than 40 who had recovered from COVID-19.

The J gene is TRBJ1-1, the V gene TRBV10-2; D is possibly TRBD1 (5 bases). Germline CDR1 WSHSY, CDR2 SAAADI. V was clipped by 3 bases and J by 5 bases, with 13 bases between them. The CDR3 has 14 residues. The CDR3 region has the DNA TGCGCCAGCAGTGATCCAGGGTGGGGTACTGAAGCTTTCTTT. This encodes CASSDPGWGTEAFF.

J is TRBJ2-3 and V is TRBV4-1; 9 bases are shared with TRBD1. Germline loops: CDR1 MGHRA, CDR2 YSYEKL. Trimming removed 4 bases from V and 2 bases from J; junction bases left unmatched: 7. The CDR3 runs to 16 residues. In nucleotides, the CDR3 is TGCGCCAGCAGCCTCCGACAGGGGGGAATCACAGATACGCAGTATTTT. Its protein product is CASSLRQGGITDTQYF.

The rearrangement joins TRBV13 to TRBJ2-5; a possible D gene is TRBD1 (5 bases). This CDR3 has 13 residues. CDR1 and CDR2 (germline): PRHDT, FYEKMQ (reference sequence). The V and J ends lost 2 bases and 3 bases respectively, with 7 bases between them. CDR3 region: CASSLQGEETQYF. DNA for the CDR3: TGTGCCAGCAGCTTACAGGGTGAAGAGACCCAGTACTTC.

This clone has more than one count but fewer than ten. This chain connects TRBV28 to TRBJ2-7; 11 nucleotides agree with TRBD1. Germline CDR1 reads MDHEN; CDR2 reads SYDVKM. The CDR3 sequence is 14 residues long. The V segment lost 3 bases and the J segment 5 bases; nucleotides outside the gene matches: 3. Here the CDR3 reads CASSFGTGGDEQYF. The CDR3, as DNA: TGTGCCAGCAGTTTCGGGACAGGGGGGGACGAGCAGTACTTC.

V usage is TRBV21-1 and J usage is TRBJ2-3; the table assigns TRBD1, which was not confirmed against the DNA. TRBV21-1 is designated a pseudogene. This CDR3 region has 18 residues. The CDR3 is CASSKAPGQGGRTDTQYF. The CDR3 bases are TGTGCCAGCAGCAAAGCGCCGGGACAGGGAGGGCGCACAGATACGCAGTATTTT.

The rearrangement links TRBV21-1 to TRBJ1-6; the listed D gene, TRBD1, was not tested against the DNA. TRBV21-1 constitutes a pseudogene. The CDR3 loop spans 17 amino acids. CDR3 loop: CASSKGDRSSYNSPLHF. The CDR3, as DNA: TGTGCCAGCAGCAAAGGGGACAGGAGCTCCTATAATTCACCCCTCCACTTT.

The chain employs TRBV10-3 and TRBJ1-2, with 7 bases fitting TRBD1. The CDR3 runs 14 residues. V shed 9 bases, J shed 4 bases, and the junction held 11 bases outside the gene matches. Germline assignment: CDR1 ENHRY and CDR2 SYGVKD. Here the CDR3 DNA reads TGTGCCATACGCTACGAAGGGGGCTCCTATGGCTACACCTTC. Translating gives CAIRYEGGSYGYTF.

This clone was counted a few times. V and J are TRBV11-2 and TRBJ2-7; the D gene is possibly TRBD1 (5 bases). The CDR3 length is 14 residues. Germline-derived CDR1 and CDR2 are SGHAT and FQNNGV. The V end was cut by 2 bases, the J end by 6 bases, with 14 bases between. The chain's CDR3 is CASSLILERGEQYF. CDR3 sequence (DNA): TGTGCCAGCAGCTTAATTTTAGAAAGGGGCGAGCAGTACTTC.

This chain uses TRBV11-2 with TRBJ2-7; D ambiguous. The V end lost 4 bases, the J end lost 5 bases, and 12 bases lay between the germline ends. The CDR3 has 13 residues. Germline lookup yields CDR1 SGHAT and CDR2 FQNNGV. The CDR3 sequence: CASSSPRRDEQYF. The CDR3 region has the DNA TGTGCCAGCAGCTCACCTCGCCGCGACGAGCAGTACTTC.

The chain employs TRBV10-3 and TRBJ2-5; 7 positions agree with TRBD2. Looked up from germline, CDR1 is ENHRY and CDR2 is SYGVKD. The CDR3 runs to 17 residues. Trimming cost V 4 bases and J 0 bases; bases outside gene matches: 11. Here the CDR3 DNA reads TGTGCCATCAGTGGGGCCCTTACGGGGGGACACCAAGAGACCCAGTACTTC. Its translation is CAISGALTGGHQETQYF.

V gene TRBV6-5 combines with J gene TRBJ2-7; maybe TRBD1 (8 bases). This CDR3 has 15 amino acids. Looked up from germline, CDR1 is MNHEY and CDR2 is SVGAGI. Trimming took 2 bases from V and 7 from J, leaving 18 bases between them. The CDR3 nucleotides are TGTGCCAGCAGTTACACCGGGACAGGACTAGGGGAGCAGTACTTC. As protein: CASSYTGTGLGEQYF.

This clone was seen a single time. The V call is TRBV27, the J call TRBJ2-3, with D unresolved. CDR1 is MNHEY, CDR2 SMNVEV, per germline (reference sequence). V was clipped by 3 bases and J by 0 bases, with 7 bases between them. The CDR3 extends over 14 amino acids. CDR3 DNA: TGTGCCAGCAGTTTCCTGGAGAGCACAGATACGCAGTATTTT. It is translated as CASSFLESTDTQYF.

The chain links TRBV5-1 to TRBJ2-7; D may be TRBD2 (5 bases). Germline V lookup: CDR1 SGHRS, CDR2 YFSETQ. V lost 4 bases to trimming and J lost 2 bases, with 19 bases between them. This CDR3 comprises 16 residues. For the CDR3, the DNA is TGCGCCAGCAGCACCCGGGGAAATCAGAGGACCTACGAGCAGTACTTC. Translating gives CASSTRGNQRTYEQYF.

The chain carries TRBV10-1 and TRBJ2-3, with TRBD1 matching 11 bases. Losses at the gene ends were 8 bases for V and 6 bases for J; bases not matched to a gene: 13. The CDR3 consists of 16 residues. Germline loops: CDR1 WNHNN, CDR2 SYGVQD (reference sequence). Written as DNA, the CDR3 is TGCGCCAGCGCCCCGGACAGGGGGCCCCAGGGCGATACGCAGTATTTT. Encoded protein: CASAPDRGPQGDTQYF.

This chain joins TRBV14 and TRBJ2-7; D possibly corresponds to TRBD1 (5 bases). CDR1 is SGHDN, CDR2 FVKESK, per germline. The CDR3 consists of 13 residues. The germline V and J ends were trimmed by 8 bases and 3 bases, with 14 bases remaining between them. CDR3 in DNA: TGTGCCAGCTCCACCGGACATATCTACGAGCAGTACTTC. Its translation is CASSTGHIYEQYF.